What follows is one T cell receptor beta chain and its context. Its cognate antigen is unknown. The assay used deep level. Investigators spread the genomic DNA of each subset evenly over several immunoSEQ plates. Clones were read by immunoSEQ multiplex PCR, and TCRdb kept only the in-frame ones, dropping some. The sample contains about 1 million clones, about 75% of which appear only once. This entry comes from a study of shared clonotypes between healthy human individuals. Findings of the study overall: Generation probabilities were higher for clonotypes shared across all four sorted-subset donors than for unshared ones.

Donors were healthy HIV-negative adults without recent acute infections or vaccinations. V trimming: 8 bases; J trimming: 3 bases; junction bases outside the gene matches: 7. From germline, CDR1 is SQVTM and CDR2 ANQGSEA. This CDR3 has 14 amino acids. The chain joins TRBV29-1 to TRBJ2-3; TRBD2 matches at 11 bases. This clonotype was sampled from a man aged 18 to 29 in good health. The material sequenced was memory CD4+ T cells sorted from blood. The subset was: CD45RA-negative fraction. The CDR3 nucleotides read TGCAGCTTCCGACTAGCGGGAAGAACAGATACGCAGTATTTT. Translation: CSFRLAGRTDTQYF.